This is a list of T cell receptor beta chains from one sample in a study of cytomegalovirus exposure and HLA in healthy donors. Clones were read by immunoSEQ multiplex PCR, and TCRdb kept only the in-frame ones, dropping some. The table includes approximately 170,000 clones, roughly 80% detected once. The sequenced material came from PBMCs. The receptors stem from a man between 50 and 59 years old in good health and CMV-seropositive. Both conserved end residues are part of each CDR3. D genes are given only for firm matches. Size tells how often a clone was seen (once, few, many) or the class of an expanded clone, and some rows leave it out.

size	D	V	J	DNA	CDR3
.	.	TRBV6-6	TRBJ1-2	TGTGCCAGCAGTCTACAGAAAGTTGACAACTATGGCTACACCTTC	CASSLQKVDNYGYTF
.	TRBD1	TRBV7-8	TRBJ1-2	TGTGCCAGCAGCTCTCGACAGGGACATGGCTACACCTTC	CASSSRQGHGYTF
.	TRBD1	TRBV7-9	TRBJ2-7	TGTGCCAGCAGCCGGACAGGGGGCGATCGCTCGGTCACCTACGAGCAGTACTTC	CASSRTGGDRSVTYEQYF
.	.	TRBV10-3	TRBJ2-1	TGTGCCATCAGTGAGTCCCAGGGGAATGAGCAGTTCTTC	CAISESQGNEQFF
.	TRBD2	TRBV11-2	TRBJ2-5	TGTGCCAGCAGCTCTAGCGGGGGGTTCTCAGAGACCCAGTACTTC	CASSSSGGFSETQYF
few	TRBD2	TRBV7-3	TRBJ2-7	TGTGCCAGCAGCTTAGAAGCGGGAGCCTCCTACGAGCAGTACTTC	CASSLEAGASYEQYF
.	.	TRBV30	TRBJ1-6	TGTGCCTGGAGAGGGGCTTATAATTCACCCCTCCACTTT	CAWRGAYNSPLHF
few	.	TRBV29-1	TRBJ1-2	TGCAGCGTTGGGGAGGGGCAACGGCAGGGGCACGGCTACACCTTC	CSVGEGQRQGHGYTF
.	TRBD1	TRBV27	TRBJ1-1	TGTGCCAGCAGTCCGCGACAGGGGCGCGGAGACACTGAAGCTTTCTTT	CASSPRQGRGDTEAFF
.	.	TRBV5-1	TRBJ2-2	TGCGCCAGCAGCTTGGAGGCGGAAATCACCGGGGAGCTGTTTTTT	CASSLEAEITGELFF
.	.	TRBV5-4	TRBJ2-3	TGTGCCAGCTCAACGGGTGCCGACTCCACAGATACGCAGTATTTT	CASSTGADSTDTQYF
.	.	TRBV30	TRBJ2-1	TGTGCCTGGAGGGCCGCAGGTGAGCAGTTCTTC	CAWRAAGEQFF
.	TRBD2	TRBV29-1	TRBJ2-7	TGCAGCGTTGAGGGGACTAGCGGCGGCGGGCCCTACGAGCAGTACTTC	CSVEGTSGGGPYEQYF
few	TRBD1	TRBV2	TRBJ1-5	TGTGCCAGCAGTGACGGCAGGGGGAGGAATCAGCCCCAGCATTTT	CASSDGRGRNQPQHF
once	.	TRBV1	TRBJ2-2	TGCACCAGCAGCCCTTTCGGGGTAAACACCGGGGAGCTGTTTTTT	CTSSPFGVNTGELFF
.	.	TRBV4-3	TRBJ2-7	TGCGCCAGCAGCCAAGACTACCAGAGGTATTCCGAGCAGTACTTC	CASSQDYQRYSEQYF
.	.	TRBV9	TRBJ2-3	TGTGCCAGCAGCACGCGCATAAGGGAGGATACGCAGTATTTT	CASSTRIREDTQYF
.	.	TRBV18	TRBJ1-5	TGTGCCAGCTCACCAAACTCCGGTCAGGCCATCCCGGATCAGCCCCAGCATTTT	CASSPNSGQAIPDQPQHF